This T cell receptor beta chain was retrieved from a study of shared clonotypes between healthy human individuals. On this clone itself: Only one base separates this from a far larger clonotype, so it likely reflects a read error. The same CDR3 can be traced to other DNA sequences in this sample.

The CDR3 consists of 14 residues. The germline V gene encodes CDR1 SQVTM and CDR2 ANQGSEA. Between the trimmed V and J ends, which lost 4 bases and 7 bases, there was a span of 19 bases. Using immunoSEQ multiplex PCR, the repertoire was profiled, and TCRdb retains in-frame clones only, with some absent. The table shows over 400,000 clones, with approximately 84% occurring only once. This chain uses TRBV29-1 with TRBJ1-1; the D is unclear. The sequence was obtained from a woman aged 40-49 years in good health. Some clones in this sample may be carry-over from other donors' samples. Source material: PBMCs. CDR3 residues: CSVVLTRGGIEAFF. The DNA for the CDR3 is TGCAGCGTTGTCCTAACCCGAGGTGGGATTGAAGCTTTCTTT.